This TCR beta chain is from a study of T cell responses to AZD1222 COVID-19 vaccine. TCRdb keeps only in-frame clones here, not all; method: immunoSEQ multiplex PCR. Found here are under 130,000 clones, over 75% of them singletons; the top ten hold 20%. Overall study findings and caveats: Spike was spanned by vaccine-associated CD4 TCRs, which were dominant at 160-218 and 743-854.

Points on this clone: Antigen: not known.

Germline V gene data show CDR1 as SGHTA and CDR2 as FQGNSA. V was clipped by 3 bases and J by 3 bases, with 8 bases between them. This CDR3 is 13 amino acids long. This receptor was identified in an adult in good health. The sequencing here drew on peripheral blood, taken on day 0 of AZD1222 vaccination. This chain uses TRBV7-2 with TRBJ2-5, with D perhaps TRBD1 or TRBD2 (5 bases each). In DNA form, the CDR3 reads TGTGCCAGCAGCTTCGTGGGGGAAGAGACCCAGTACTTC. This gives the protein CASSFVGEETQYF.